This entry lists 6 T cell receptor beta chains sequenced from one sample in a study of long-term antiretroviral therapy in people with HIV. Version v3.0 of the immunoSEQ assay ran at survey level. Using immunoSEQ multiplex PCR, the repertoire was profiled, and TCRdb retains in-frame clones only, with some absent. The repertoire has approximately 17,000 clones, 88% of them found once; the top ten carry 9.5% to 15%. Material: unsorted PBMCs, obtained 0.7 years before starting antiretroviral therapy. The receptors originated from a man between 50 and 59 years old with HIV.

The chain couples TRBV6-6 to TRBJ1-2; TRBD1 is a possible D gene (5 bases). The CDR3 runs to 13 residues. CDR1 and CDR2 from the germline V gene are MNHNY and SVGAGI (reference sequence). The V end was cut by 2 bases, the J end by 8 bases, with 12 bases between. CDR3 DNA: TGTGCCAGCAGTTACGTCGGGGCGGGAGGCTACACCTTC. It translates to CASSYVGAGGYTF.

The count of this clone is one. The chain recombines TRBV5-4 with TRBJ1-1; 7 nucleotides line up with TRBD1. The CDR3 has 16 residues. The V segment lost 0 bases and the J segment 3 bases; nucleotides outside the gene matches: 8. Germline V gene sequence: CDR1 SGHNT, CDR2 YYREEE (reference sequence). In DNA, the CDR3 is TGTGCCAGCAGCTTGGGGCCGACAGGGTCGGACACTGAAGCTTTCTTT. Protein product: CASSLGPTGSDTEAFF.

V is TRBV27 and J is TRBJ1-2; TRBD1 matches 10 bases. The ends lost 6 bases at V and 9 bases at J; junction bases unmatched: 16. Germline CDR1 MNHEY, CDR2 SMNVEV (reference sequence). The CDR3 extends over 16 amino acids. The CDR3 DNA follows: TGTGCCAGCAGGGCCCGGGACAGGGGTTGGGAGTTTCGCTACACCTTC. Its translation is CASRARDRGWEFRYTF.

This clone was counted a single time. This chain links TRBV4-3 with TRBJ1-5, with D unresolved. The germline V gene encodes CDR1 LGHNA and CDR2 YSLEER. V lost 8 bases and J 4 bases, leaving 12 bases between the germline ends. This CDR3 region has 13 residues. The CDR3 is CASGLEVNQPQHF. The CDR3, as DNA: TGCGCCAGCGGGCTCGAAGTTAATCAGCCCCAGCATTTT.

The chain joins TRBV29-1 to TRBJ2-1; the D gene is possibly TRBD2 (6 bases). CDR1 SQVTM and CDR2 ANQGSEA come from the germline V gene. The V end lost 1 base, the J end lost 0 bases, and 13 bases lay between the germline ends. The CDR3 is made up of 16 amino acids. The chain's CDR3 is CSVEGFLAVSYNEQFF. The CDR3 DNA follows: TGCAGCGTTGAAGGGTTTTTAGCGGTCTCCTACAATGAGCAGTTCTTC.

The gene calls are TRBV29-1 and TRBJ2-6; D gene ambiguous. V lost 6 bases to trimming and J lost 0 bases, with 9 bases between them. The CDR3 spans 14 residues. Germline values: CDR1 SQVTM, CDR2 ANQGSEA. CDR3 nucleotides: TGCAGCGTCGTACAGAGCTCTGGGGCCAACGTCCTGACTTTC. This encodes CSVVQSSGANVLTF.